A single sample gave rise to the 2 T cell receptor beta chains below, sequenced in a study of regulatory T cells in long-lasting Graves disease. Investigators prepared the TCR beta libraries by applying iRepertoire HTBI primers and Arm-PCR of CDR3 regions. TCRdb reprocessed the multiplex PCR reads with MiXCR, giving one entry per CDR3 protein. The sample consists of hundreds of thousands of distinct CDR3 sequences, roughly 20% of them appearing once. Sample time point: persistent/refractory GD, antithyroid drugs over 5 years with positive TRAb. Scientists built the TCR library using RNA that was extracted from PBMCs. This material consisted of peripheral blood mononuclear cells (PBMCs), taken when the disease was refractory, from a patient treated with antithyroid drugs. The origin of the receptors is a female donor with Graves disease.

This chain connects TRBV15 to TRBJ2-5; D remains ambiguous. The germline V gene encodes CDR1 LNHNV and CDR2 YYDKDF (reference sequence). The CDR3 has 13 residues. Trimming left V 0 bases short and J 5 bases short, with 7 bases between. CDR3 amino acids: CATSRDPFETQYF. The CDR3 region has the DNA TGTGCCACCAGCAGAGATCCCTTTGAGACCCAGTACTTC.

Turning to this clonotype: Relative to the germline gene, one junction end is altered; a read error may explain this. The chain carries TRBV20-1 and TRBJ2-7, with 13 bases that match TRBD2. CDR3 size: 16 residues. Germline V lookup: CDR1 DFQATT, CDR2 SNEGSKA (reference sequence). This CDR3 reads CSARPRTSGSNYERYF. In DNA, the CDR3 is TGCAGTGCTAGGCCCCGGACTAGCGGGAGTAACTACGAGCGGTACTTC.